The 30 T cell receptor beta chains below were found in one sample sequenced in a study of OX40 agonist ivuxolimab in advanced cancers. Libraries were built with the immunoSEQ multiplex PCR assay. The table comes from immuneACCESS by way of TCRdb, which keeps in-frame sequences with V and J called. Part of the clones is missing from these tables; in studies checked, under half for an unresolved V gene and the rest for unknown reasons. Here the sample has about 72,000 clones; approximately 81% occur a single time. The top ten constitute 5% of the sample. This material consisted of CD4+ or CD8+ T cells sorted from blood, taken in a trial of the OX40 agonist ivuxolimab. These receptors were taken from an adult with an advanced solid tumor such as melanoma, head and neck, liver or kidney cancer.

Sample share makes this clone medium-sized. The chain is built from TRBV5-1 and TRBJ2-7, with D unclear. CDR1 and CDR2 (germline): SGHRS, YFSETQ. This CDR3 has 15 residues. Trimming pared 0 bases from V and 2 bases from J, leaving 12 bases between. CDR3 coding DNA: TGCGCCAGCAGCTTGGCCCCGCAGGTAGCCTACGAGCAGTACTTC. It specifies CASSLAPQVAYEQYF.

The gene calls are TRBV11-3 and TRBJ2-7; the match to TRBD1 covers 9 bases. J was trimmed by 3 bases and V by 5 bases; bases with no gene match: 5. This CDR3 comprises 14 residues. CDR1 is SGHNT and CDR2 is YENEEA in the germline V gene. This chain's CDR3 is CASSPTTGGYEQYF. The CDR3 DNA is TGTGCCAGCAGCCCCACGACAGGGGGCTACGAGCAGTACTTC.

This chain links TRBV7-3 with TRBJ2-3, with 7 positions matching TRBD1. J gave up 0 bases and V 5 bases, and 11 bases lay outside the gene matches. The CDR3 loop spans 17 amino acids. CDR1 is SGHTA, CDR2 FQGTGA, per germline. CDR3 DNA sequence: TGTGCCAGCAGCCAGCCGACAGGGCCCACTAGCACAGATACGCAGTATTTT. This encodes CASSQPTGPTSTDTQYF.

The CDR3, as DNA: TGTGCCAGCAGCTTAGCCCAAGACAATGAGCAGTTCTTC. Translated, it gives CASSLAQDNEQFF. The chain is built from TRBV7-6 and TRBJ2-1; no reliable D call. V was shortened by 0 bases and J by 5 bases, with 5 bases between the two germline ends. The CDR3 spans 13 residues. Germline values: CDR1 SGHVS, CDR2 FNYEAQ. Full variable domain (rest looked up from reference TRBV7-6 and TRBJ2-1): GAGVSQSPRYKVTKRGQDVALRCDPISGHVSLYWYRQALGQGPEFLTYFNYEAQQDKSGLPNDRFSAERPEGSISTLTIQRTEQRDSAMYRCASSLAQDNEQFFGPGTRLTVL.

This clone is a singleton in its sample. The CDR3 region has the DNA TGTGCCAGCAGCCGAACTCAAGGGGTAGAGACCCAGTACTTC. Translated, it gives CASSRTQGVETQYF. This sequence joins TRBV6-6 and TRBJ2-5; TRBD1 is a possible D gene (5 bases). CDR1 MNHNY and CDR2 SVGAGI come from the germline V gene (reference sequence). The CDR3 sequence is 14 residues long. V shed 6 bases and J shed 4 bases, with 15 bases lying between them.

The chain links TRBV5-6 to TRBJ2-5; 8 bases align to TRBD1. CDR3 size: 15 residues. Germline V lookup: CDR1 SGHDT, CDR2 YYEEEE. The V gene end was trimmed by 0 bases and the J gene end by 2 bases; junction bases not matched to a gene: 3. The CDR3 loop is CASSLGDRQQETQYF. CDR3 DNA sequence: TGTGCCAGCAGCTTGGGGGACAGGCAACAAGAGACCCAGTACTTC.

The chain employs TRBV6-1 and TRBJ1-2; D not resolved. Trimming shortened V by 8 bases and J by 7 bases, and 14 bases separated the two germline ends. The germline gives CDR1 MNHNS, CDR2 SASEGT. This CDR3 is 12 amino acids long. CDR3 region: CASGQLDRGYTF. The CDR3 region has the DNA TGTGCCAGCGGGCAGCTTGACCGTGGCTACACCTTC.

The rearrangement uses TRBV19 and TRBJ1-2; D is undetermined. Deletions cut 6 bases from V and 2 bases from J, with 10 bases between. The germline gives CDR1 LNHDA, CDR2 SQIVND (reference sequence). This CDR3 is built from 13 residues. The CDR3 reads CASSRGWNYGYTF. CDR3 nucleotides: TGTGCCAGTAGCCGGGGATGGAACTATGGCTACACCTTC.

Only one count was recorded for this clone. This sequence joins TRBV5-1 and TRBJ2-7, with 9 positions matching TRBD1. CDR3 length: 15 amino acids. CDR1 is SGHRS, CDR2 YFSETQ, per germline. The junction had 6 bases not matched to a gene; V was cut back by 3 bases and J by 2 bases. CDR3 sequence (DNA): TGCGCCAGCAGCTCGGGACAGGGCGGGGCCTACGAGCAGTACTTC. It yields the protein CASSSGQGGAYEQYF.

Written as DNA, the CDR3 is TGTGCCAGCAGCTTGGGCAGTCTGAACACCGGGGAGCTGTTTTTT. It specifies CASSLGSLNTGELFF. The rearrangement uses TRBV7-2 and TRBJ2-2, with no clear D. Germline CDR1 is SGHTA and CDR2 is FQGNSA. The CDR3 is 15 amino acids. The V and J ends lost 3 bases and 1 base respectively, with 9 bases between them.

This clone was observed a few times. The genes are TRBV27 and TRBJ2-5; the match to TRBD1 covers 7 bases. Losses at the gene ends were 0 bases for V and 4 bases for J; bases not matched to a gene: 8. Germline V CDR1 and CDR2: MNHEY, SMNVEV (reference sequence). This CDR3 spans 16 amino acids. The CDR3 DNA follows: TGTGCCAGCAGTTTATCTTGGCAGGGGGTGGGAGAGACCCAGTACTTC. It encodes CASSLSWQGVGETQYF.

J is TRBJ1-6 and V is TRBV11-3, with D maybe TRBD1 (6 bases). CDR3 length: 13 residues. V dropped 3 bases and J dropped 7 bases, with 7 bases sitting between them. Germline CDR1 and CDR2: SGHNT and YENEEA. The CDR3 region has the DNA TGTGCCAGCAGCTTGCAGGGGAATTCACCCCTCCACTTT. Translating gives CASSLQGNSPLHF. The full variable domain, its missing parts supplied by reference TRBV11-3 and TRBJ1-6, is EAGVVQSPRYKIIEKKQPVAFWCNPISGHNTLYWYLQNLGQGPELLIRYENEEAVDDSQLPKDRFSAERLKGVDSTLKIQPAELGDSAVYLCASSLQGNSPLHFGNGTRLTVT.

This chain joins TRBV9 and TRBJ2-3; D gene ambiguous. The V and J ends lost 0 bases and 0 bases respectively, with 8 bases between them. Germline CDR1 SGDLS, CDR2 YYNGEE. The CDR3 loop spans 15 amino acids. The DNA for the CDR3 is TGTGCCAGCAGCGTAGGTCCCCGTAGCACAGATACGCAGTATTTT. Amino acids: CASSVGPRSTDTQYF. The whole variable domain, filled in from reference TRBV9 and TRBJ2-3, reads DSGVTQTPKHLITATGQRVTLRCSPRSGDLSVYWYQQSLDQGLQFLIQYYNGEERAKGNILERFSAQQFPDLHSELNLSSLELGDSALYFCASSVGPRSTDTQYFGPGTRLTVL.

The rearrangement joins TRBV7-9 to TRBJ1-1, with TRBD1 identical over 7 bases. Looked up from germline, CDR1 is SEHNR and CDR2 is FQNEAQ (reference sequence). The CDR3 has 14 amino acids. V shed 3 bases and J 1 base; nucleotides not matched to a gene: 2. Here the CDR3 reads CASSFTGANTEAFF. As DNA, the CDR3 is TGTGCCAGCAGCTTCACAGGGGCGAACACTGAAGCTTTCTTT.

This clone is medium-sized within its sample. This chain connects TRBV6-5 to TRBJ1-3; the match to TRBD1 covers 7 bases. The CDR3 has 14 residues. J gave up 6 bases and V 9 bases, and 11 bases lay outside the gene matches. Per germline, CDR1 MNHEY and CDR2 SVGAGI. CDR3 amino acids: CASKIQGDVNTIYF. As DNA, the CDR3 is TGTGCCAGTAAAATCCAGGGGGACGTAAACACCATATATTTT.

The chain has TRBV19 and TRBJ2-2, with a possible D match to TRBD1 (5 bases). CDR1 is LNHDA and CDR2 is SQIVND in the germline V gene (reference sequence). V lost 1 base to trimming and J lost 3 bases, with 6 bases between them. This CDR3 is 14 amino acids long. CDR3 in amino acids: CASSIVTDTGELFF. In DNA, the CDR3 is TGTGCCAGTAGTATAGTGACAGACACCGGGGAGCTGTTTTTT. The entire variable domain, with the rest obtained from reference TRBV19 and TRBJ2-2, is as follows: DGGITQSPKYLFRKEGQNVTLSCEQNLNHDAMYWYRQDPGQGLRLIYYSQIVNDFQKGDIAEGYSVSREKKESFPLTVTSAQKNPTAFYLCASSIVTDTGELFFGEGSRLTVL.

This clone was seen just once. This chain joins TRBV19 and TRBJ2-5, with 10 nucleotides matching TRBD2. The CDR3 is 16 residues long. Germline CDR1 is LNHDA and CDR2 is SQIVND (reference sequence). Trimming removed 4 bases from V and 5 bases from J; junction bases left unmatched: 10. The CDR3 nucleotides read TGTGCCAGTAGTAGGGGTGTTAGCGGGAGGTCGGAGACCCAGTACTTC. Translating it yields CASSRGVSGRSETQYF.

The V call is TRBV11-2, the J call TRBJ2-4, with D uncertain. The CDR3 totals 14 residues. V gave up 1 base and J gave up 9 bases, with 13 bases separating them. The germline gives CDR1 SGHAT, CDR2 FQNNGV. In DNA, the CDR3 is TGTGCCAGCAGCTTAGGGGGTTGGCTAAGCATTCAGTACTTC. Residues: CASSLGGWLSIQYF.

V and J are TRBV5-1 and TRBJ1-6; 8 bases match TRBD1. Trimming removed 4 bases from V and 8 bases from J; junction bases left unmatched: 8. Looked up from germline, CDR1 is SGHRS and CDR2 is YFSETQ. This CDR3 has 15 amino acids. The CDR3 nucleotides are TGCGCCAGCAGCATGGACAGGGTAGCGTATTCACCCCTCCACTTT. Its protein product is CASSMDRVAYSPLHF.

The chain uses TRBV10-1 and TRBJ2-5, with 11 bases identical to TRBD2. Looked up from germline, CDR1 is WNHNN and CDR2 is SYGVQD (reference sequence). This CDR3 contains 16 residues. V dropped 6 bases and J dropped 4; count of bases not matched to a gene: 10. The CDR3 protein is CASSPGLAGARETQYF. The CDR3 coding sequence is TGCGCCAGCAGCCCCGGACTAGCGGGCGCCCGAGAGACCCAGTACTTC.

The chain combines TRBV19 with TRBJ2-5; D gene uncertain. V dropped 5 bases and J dropped 5 bases, with 12 bases sitting between them. The CDR3 length is 13 residues. In germline, CDR1 is LNHDA, CDR2 SQIVND (reference sequence). Written as DNA, the CDR3 is TGTGCCAGTAGTTCTCAGGTCCAGGAGACCCAGTACTTC. This codes for CASSSQVQETQYF.

The chain has TRBV6-4 and TRBJ2-6, with a tentative D call TRBD1 (6 bases). CDR3 length: 16 residues. Germline CDR1 MRHNA, CDR2 SNTAGT. V was trimmed by 0 bases and J by 1 base, leaving 7 bases between them. Here the CDR3 DNA reads TGTGCCAGCAGTGACTCTCAGGGGTCTGGGGCCAACGTCCTGACTTTC. Translation: CASSDSQGSGANVLTF.

V is TRBV5-8 and J is TRBJ1-2, with no clear D. V gave up 0 bases and J gave up 0 bases, with 9 bases separating them. CDR1 and CDR2 (germline): SGHTS, YDEGEE. The CDR3 sequence is 15 residues long. CDR3 sequence reads: CASSLGREANYGYTF. The CDR3 DNA reads as TGTGCCAGCAGCTTGGGGCGGGAAGCTAACTATGGCTACACCTTC.

The chain uses TRBV6-6 and TRBJ2-7, with D perhaps matching TRBD1 (5 bases). Trimming shortened V by 2 bases and J by 3 bases, and 11 bases separated the two germline ends. This CDR3 is built from 14 residues. Per the germline V gene, CDR1 is MNHNY and CDR2 is SVGAGI (reference sequence). The CDR3 loop is CASSYSLGDYEQYF. The CDR3 coding sequence is TGTGCCAGCAGTTACAGTCTAGGGGACTACGAGCAGTACTTC.

This clone was found a few times. The CDR3 DNA reads TGTGCCAGCGGCCCGGCGGGGCGGGGCGCCACAGATACGCAGTATTTT. Protein product: CASGPAGRGATDTQYF. This chain connects TRBV9 to TRBJ2-3, with a weak D call TRBD2 (6 bases). This CDR3 region has 16 residues. V was cut by 7 bases and J by 2 bases, with 20 bases left in between. Germline V gives CDR1 SGDLS, CDR2 YYNGEE.

This sequence joins TRBV20-1 and TRBJ1-5; D ambiguous. With 3 bases removed from V and 6 bases from J, the gap between germline ends came to 6 bases. This CDR3 has 11 amino acids. CDR1 and CDR2 (germline): DFQATT, SNEGSKA (reference sequence). The CDR3 loop reads CSASLVQPQHF. CDR3 nucleotide sequence: TGCAGTGCTAGTCTTGTTCAGCCCCAGCATTTT.

The J gene is TRBJ2-5, the V gene TRBV7-2, with 9 bases fitting TRBD2. Germline CDR1 and CDR2: SGHTA and FQGNSA. This CDR3 has 15 amino acids. Trimming at V came to 5 bases and at J to 5 bases, leaving 9 bases not matched to a gene. The CDR3 loop is CASSVTGTSRETQYF. The CDR3 DNA is TGTGCCAGCAGCGTGACCGGGACTAGCAGGGAGACCCAGTACTTC.

The chain has TRBV19 and TRBJ2-1; D might be TRBD1 (6 bases). V was shortened by 3 bases and J by 9 bases, with 12 bases between the two germline ends. CDR1 is LNHDA and CDR2 is SQIVND in the germline V gene (reference sequence). This CDR3 contains 13 residues. The CDR3 nucleotides are TGTGCCAGTAGTATCAACAGGGATATTGAGCAGTTCTTC. Translating it yields CASSINRDIEQFF.

This clone came up a few times. The rearrangement joins TRBV9 to TRBJ1-5; 8 nucleotides align to TRBD1. J gave up 10 bases and V 0 bases, and 3 bases lay outside the gene matches. This CDR3 is 13 amino acids long. In germline, CDR1 is SGDLS, CDR2 YYNGEE. DNA of the CDR3: TGTGCCAGCAGCGTAGCAGGGGGCACCCCCCAGCATTTT. Translation gives CASSVAGGTPQHF.

The chain employs TRBV27 and TRBJ2-1; D remains unclear. Germline assignment: CDR1 MNHEY and CDR2 SMNVEV (reference sequence). This CDR3 comprises 13 residues. V dropped 0 bases and J dropped 4 bases, with 4 bases sitting between them. The DNA for the CDR3 is TGTGCCAGCAGTTTATCGAAATACAATGAGCAGTTCTTC. Translated, it gives CASSLSKYNEQFF.